This T cell receptor (beta chain) was retrieved from a study of blood T cell repertoires in COVID-19. Study-level information: The United States, Italy and Spain were the sources of the acute and convalescent COVID-19 samples. Sources were T cells, B-cell-depleted T cells, or PBMCs; the material itself was cDNA or gDNA.

Seattle enrolled patients during active infection and tracked them longitudinally. Germline V lookup: CDR1 LGHDT, CDR2 YNNKEL (reference sequence). The CDR3 totals 15 residues. Regarding this clone: An end of the junction differs from the germline gene, which may be a read error. Other DNA sequences from this sample encode an identical CDR3 as well.

In the source study's methods: Estimates of nucleated cell counts were drawn from the amplification of reference gene primers. This table comes from immunoSEQ multiplex PCR, and its TCRdb copy is limited to in-frame clones, with some not included. That table is the source of V, J and clone size, and D and trimming were worked out from the DNA. The sample yields over 150,000 clones, under 85% seen once. The sequence was collected from a man aged 60 to 75 with COVID-19, enrolled during active disease. Sequencing was carried out using peripheral blood. The V call is TRBV3-1 (or the pseudogene TRBV3-2), the J call TRBJ2-4; D possibly corresponds to TRBD2 (5 bases). CDR3 region: CASSQDPGVGNIQYF. In DNA, the CDR3 is TGTGCTAGCAGCCAAGACCCCGGGGTCGGGAACATTCAGTACTTC.